A single sample gave rise to the 6 T cell receptor beta chains below, sequenced in a study of regulatory T cells in long-lasting Graves disease. Time point given: newly diagnosed GD, antithyroid drugs for less than 3 months. Preparation of the TCR library used RNA extracted from PBMCs. In building TCR beta libraries, iRepertoire HTBI primers were used together with Arm-PCR of CDR3 regions. TCRdb independently ran MiXCR on the multiplex PCR reads; one entry per CDR3 protein. The profile shows approximately 310,000 distinct CDR3 sequences, approximately 20% of them singletons. The sequencing here drew on peripheral blood mononuclear cells (PBMCs), taken at new diagnosis, from a patient treated with antithyroid drugs. These receptors were taken from a female donor with Graves disease.

The rearrangement links TRBV19 to TRBJ1-2; 7 nucleotides agree with TRBD1. CDR1 and CDR2 (germline): LNHDA, SQIVND (reference sequence). V lost 7 bases and J lost 6; bases outside the gene matches: 8. This CDR3 has 13 amino acids. For the CDR3, the DNA is TGTGCCAGTATGACCGGGACAGTTCATGGCTACACCTTC. As protein: CASMTGTVHGYTF.

As for this clonotype: A much larger clone differs from this one at a single base, so this may be a read error. This rearrangement joins TRBV12-3 or TRBV12-4 to TRBJ1-2; maybe TRBD1 (5 bases). There are 15 residues in the CDR3. The CDR3 bases are TGTGCCAGCAGCTCACGAGGCCGGGGCCTTTATGGCCACACCTTC. Translated, it gives CASSSRGRGLYGHTF.

The table lists this clonotype with a few counts. This chain connects TRBV6-2 or TRBV6-3 to TRBJ2-1; D is uncertain. The germline V and J ends were trimmed by 6 bases and 10 bases, with 16 bases remaining between them. Germline values: CDR1 MNHEY, CDR2 SVGEGT. The CDR3 length is 13 residues. The CDR3: CASRRPPEEEQFF. The CDR3 nucleotides read TGTGCCAGCAGGAGACCACCCGAGGAGGAGCAGTTCTTC.

This clonotype came up many times. J is TRBJ2-2 and V is TRBV12-3 or TRBV12-4; no reliable D call. The CDR3 consists of 15 residues. Trimming removed 2 bases at V and 4 bases at J, with 11 bases between. The CDR3 DNA follows: TGTGCCAGCAGTTTAACCCGTGGTAGCACCGGGGAGCTGTTTTTT. Protein sequence: CASSLTRGSTGELFF.

This clonotype was seen repeatedly, ten times or more. The genes are TRBV20-1 and TRBJ1-4; no definite D call. The CDR3 totals 14 residues. Trimming shortened V by 5 bases and J by 5 bases, and 15 bases separated the two germline ends. CDR1 DFQATT and CDR2 SNEGSKA come from the germline V gene (reference sequence). The CDR3 region has the DNA TGCAGTGCTCTTATTAGGAGGACGAATGAAAAACTGTTTTTT. Residues: CSALIRRTNEKLFF.

This clonotype was seen many times. The rearrangement uses TRBV7-3 and TRBJ2-7, with TRBD1 matching 9 bases. From germline, CDR1 is SGHTA and CDR2 FQGTGA. The CDR3 has 13 amino acids. V shed 3 bases, J shed 6 bases, and the junction held 3 bases outside the gene matches. The CDR3 coding sequence is TGTGCCAGCAGCTTGCTGACAGGGGGCGAGCAGTACTTC. This translates into CASSLLTGGEQYF. Full variable domain (rest looked up from reference TRBV7-3 and TRBJ2-7): GAGVSQTPSNKVTEKGKYVELRCDPISGHTALYWYRQSLGQGPEFLIYFQGTGAADDSGLPNDRFFAVRPEGSVSTLKIQRTERGDSAVYLCASSLLTGGEQYFGPGTRLTVT.